One and the same sample provided the 24 T cell receptor beta chains below, sequenced in a study of T cell responses to AZD1222 COVID-19 vaccine. Assay used: immunoSEQ multiplex PCR; TCRdb lists only in-frame clones, some missing. Of 140,000 to 150,000 clones in the sample, around nine tenths were seen once. The starting material was peripheral blood, obtained on day 0 of AZD1222 vaccination. The receptors were sampled from an adult in good health.

V usage is TRBV19 and J usage is TRBJ2-7; D may be TRBD1 or TRBD2 (6 bases each). Germline lookup yields CDR1 LNHDA and CDR2 SQIVND (reference sequence). CDR3 length: 14 amino acids. The ends were cut back, 1 base at V and 6 bases at J, with 13 bases in the middle. The CDR3 nucleotides read TGTGCCAGTAGTATAGCCAGGACAGCGGGCGAGCAGTACTTC. Protein product: CASSIARTAGEQYF.

The chain joins TRBV6-2 or TRBV6-3 to TRBJ2-7; 13 bases align to TRBD2. The CDR3 has 17 amino acids. Looked up from germline, CDR1 is MNHEY and CDR2 is SVGEGT. Unmatched junction bases numbered 10, after V lost 4 bases and J lost 4 bases. The CDR3 bases are TGTGCCAGCAGTTCCCTACCCGGGACTAGCGGGGTATACGAGCAGTACTTC. Encoded protein: CASSSLPGTSGVYEQYF.

This chain joins TRBV19 and TRBJ2-3; 7 bases are a match to TRBD1. Germline V CDR1 and CDR2: LNHDA, SQIVND (reference sequence). V lost 8 bases, J lost 2 bases, and 7 bases stayed unmatched. The length of the CDR3 is 14 residues. DNA of the CDR3: TGTGCCAGTGGTGGGACAGCTATCACAGATACGCAGTATTTT. Its translation is CASGGTAITDTQYF.

The rearrangement joins TRBV19 to TRBJ2-1, with 13 bases matching TRBD2. Unmatched junction bases numbered 6, after V lost 3 bases and J lost 10 bases. CDR1 LNHDA and CDR2 SQIVND come from the germline V gene (reference sequence). The CDR3 is made up of 15 amino acids. The chain's CDR3 is CASSIYQGLAGEQFF. DNA of the CDR3: TGTGCCAGTAGTATCTATCAGGGACTAGCGGGAGAGCAGTTCTTC.

Notes on this clone: The limits of the CDR3 on the DNA are not certain, so only TCRdb's listed CDR3 is given. V and J are TRBV29-1 and TRBJ2-1; TRBD1 was called by the table and not checked on the DNA. Germline V gives CDR1 SQVTM, CDR2 ANQGSEA. The CDR3 is 11 residues long, counting both termini. The CDR3 loop reads CSVGLGTDVFF.

A remark on this clone: The sample carries other DNA sequences with the same CDR3. The chain joins TRBV9 to TRBJ1-1; D is uncertain. The CDR3 is 13 residues long. Trimming took off 0 bases at V and 1 base at J, with 4 bases between the two ends. Germline-derived CDR1 and CDR2 are SGDLS and YYNGEE. The DNA for the CDR3 is TGTGCCAGCAGCGTAGGGGAGAACACTGAAGCTTTCTTT. This gives the protein CASSVGENTEAFF.

This sequence joins TRBV3-1 (or the pseudogene TRBV3-2) and TRBJ2-3; 10 bases match TRBD2. J gave up 3 bases and V 1 base, and 1 base lay outside the gene matches. The CDR3 is made up of 15 amino acids. From germline, CDR1 is LGHDT and CDR2 YNNKEL (reference sequence). CDR3: CASSQVAGGTDTQYF. DNA of the CDR3: TGTGCCAGCAGCCAAGTAGCGGGAGGAACAGATACGCAGTATTTT.

The rearrangement uses TRBV5-5 and TRBJ2-7; 7 bases agree with TRBD2. CDR1 SGHKS and CDR2 YYEKEE come from the germline V gene (reference sequence). This CDR3 has 14 amino acids. V lost 4 bases to trimming and J lost 2 bases; unmatched junction nucleotides: 6. The CDR3 sequence: CASSPGRGAYEQYF. The DNA for the CDR3 is TGTGCCAGCAGCCCGGGCCGGGGGGCCTACGAGCAGTACTTC.

The V gene is TRBV4-1, the J gene TRBJ2-7, with TRBD2 identical over 13 bases. CDR1 and CDR2 from the germline V gene are MGHRA and YSYEKL. J was trimmed by 2 bases and V by 4 bases; bases with no gene match: 11. The CDR3 is 18 residues long. CDR3 in DNA: TGCGCCAGCAGCCTCGAACCCTCGACTAGCGGGGGGACCTACGAGCAGTACTTC. Translating it yields CASSLEPSTSGGTYEQYF.

This clone was detected once. V and J are TRBV29-1 and TRBJ2-2; TRBD1 matches 7 bases. After removal of 4 bases from V and 4 bases from J, the junction contained 6 bases not matched to a gene. Germline V CDR1 and CDR2: SQVTM, ANQGSEA. The CDR3 sequence is 14 residues long. CDR3: CSVVGTVRTGELFF. The CDR3 DNA sequence: TGCAGCGTTGTGGGGACAGTCCGCACCGGGGAGCTGTTTTTT.

This chain connects TRBV6-5 to TRBJ1-4; D remains unclear. The CDR3 sequence is 14 residues long. Trimming shortened V by 5 bases and J by 7 bases, and 14 bases separated the two germline ends. CDR1 and CDR2 (germline): MNHEY, SVGAGI. The CDR3 DNA sequence: TGTGCCAGCAGTCGAATTCTGCCCCCTGAAAAACTGTTTTTT. Its protein is CASSRILPPEKLFF.

CDR3 sequence: CASSPGGGLSHSSGNTIYF. CDR3 nucleotides: TGTGCCAGCAGCCCCGGTGGGGGACTTTCACACAGCTCTGGAAACACCATATATTTT. V gene TRBV7-2 combines with J gene TRBJ1-3; the D gene is possibly TRBD1 (5 bases). The V gene lost 5 bases and the J gene lost 0 bases, with 23 bases spanning the gap. The CDR3 spans 19 residues. Germline V CDR1 and CDR2: SGHTA, FQGNSA.

Here the CDR3 reads CASSFRQDLLEQYF. CDR3 bases: TGTGCCAGCAGCTTCCGACAGGACCTGCTCGAGCAGTACTTC. The V call is TRBV7-6, the J call TRBJ2-7; maybe TRBD1 (6 bases). The CDR3 is made up of 14 amino acids. Trimming pared 3 bases from V and 6 bases from J, leaving 15 bases between. CDR1 is SGHVS and CDR2 is FNYEAQ in the germline V gene.

The V and J genes are TRBV4-3 and TRBJ1-4; D is possibly TRBD1 (6 bases). The V end lost 6 bases, the J end lost 7 bases, and 21 bases lay between the germline ends. The CDR3 length is 16 residues. Germline V gives CDR1 LGHNA, CDR2 YSLEER. The chain's CDR3 is CASSLTGEAVSEKLFF. CDR3 nucleotides: TGCGCCAGCAGTCTGACAGGAGAGGCGGTTAGTGAAAAACTGTTTTTT.

This chain uses TRBV11-3 with TRBJ2-3, with D perhaps given as TRBD1 or TRBD2 (5 bases each). Germline V CDR1 and CDR2: SGHNT, YENEEA. The CDR3 has 16 amino acids. Trimming took off 5 bases at V and 4 bases at J, with 19 bases between the two ends. In DNA, the CDR3 is TGTGCCAGCAGCCCCGATCGAGGGGTCATGTCAGATACGCAGTATTTT. It is translated as CASSPDRGVMSDTQYF. The full variable domain, with the rest looked up from reference TRBV11-3 and TRBJ2-3, is EAGVVQSPRYKIIEKKQPVAFWCNPISGHNTLYWYLQNLGQGPELLIRYENEEAVDDSQLPKDRFSAERLKGVDSTLKIQPAELGDSAVYLCASSPDRGVMSDTQYFGPGTRLTVL.

The chain uses TRBV10-2 and TRBJ1-2; 9 bases align to TRBD1. This CDR3 spans 16 amino acids. Trimming at V came to 0 bases and at J to 4 bases, leaving 6 bases not matched to a gene. Germline-derived CDR1 and CDR2 are WSHSY and SAAADI. CDR3 nucleotides: TGCGCCAGCAGTGAGTCTGGGGACAGGGTTGGCTATGGCTACACCTTC. This codes for CASSESGDRVGYGYTF.

The chain links TRBV2 to TRBJ1-5; TRBD1 matches at 12 bases. Looked up from germline, CDR1 is SNHLY and CDR2 is FYNNEI. Germline trimming cut 6 bases from V and 6 bases from J; bases unmatched to any gene: 6. CDR3 size: 15 residues. The CDR3 here is CASRAGQGAFQPQHF. The CDR3 nucleotides are TGTGCCAGCAGGGCGGGACAGGGGGCTTTTCAGCCCCAGCATTTT.

The CDR3 bases are TGTGCCAGCAGTTTAGACAGGGAAGAGACCCAGTACTTC. It specifies CASSLDREETQYF. The chain uses TRBV12-3 or TRBV12-4 and TRBJ2-5; possible D gene TRBD1, 6 bases. This CDR3 has 13 amino acids. Trimming shortened V by 1 base and J by 3 bases, and 6 bases separated the two germline ends.

The chain recombines TRBV7-6 with TRBJ2-7; 7 nucleotides align to TRBD1. The CDR3 loop spans 14 amino acids. The junction had 3 bases not matched to a gene; V was cut back by 1 base and J by 3 bases. Germline loops: CDR1 SGHVS, CDR2 FNYEAQ. The CDR3 bases are TGTGCCAGCAGCTTAGTAGGGGACAGCTACGAGCAGTACTTC. Protein product: CASSLVGDSYEQYF.

The CDR3 DNA follows: TGTGCCAGCAGCTTAGATGGCGGATCCGATACGCAGTATTTT. Residues: CASSLDGGSDTQYF. This chain links TRBV7-8 with TRBJ2-3; no reliable D call. In germline, CDR1 is SGHVS, CDR2 FQNEAQ. This CDR3 comprises 14 residues. V was clipped by 1 base and J by 6 bases, with 11 bases between them.

This clone was recorded once. In DNA form, the CDR3 reads TGTGCCAGCAGTGAAGCGGGAGATACGGGGGGGGAGCAGTTCTTC. As protein: CASSEAGDTGGEQFF. The V call is TRBV2, the J call TRBJ2-1; 8 bases fit TRBD2. The V gene's germline CDR1 is SNHLY and CDR2 FYNNEI. V was clipped by 0 bases and J by 10 bases; unmatched bases: 8. The CDR3 covers 15 residues.

The chain employs TRBV14 and TRBJ2-7, with D perhaps being TRBD1 or TRBD2 (5 bases each). Between the trimmed V and J ends, which lost 0 bases and 2 bases, there was a span of 14 bases. Germline V gene lookup returns CDR1 SGHDN and CDR2 FVKESK. The CDR3 spans 16 residues. Here the CDR3 DNA reads TGTGCCAGCAGCCAAGATCGGCCGGGACGGACCTACGAGCAGTACTTC. As protein: CASSQDRPGRTYEQYF.

This clone was seen a single time. The chain links TRBV3-1 (or the pseudogene TRBV3-2) to TRBJ2-4; D is perhaps TRBD2 (5 bases). V lost 7 bases to trimming and J lost 0 bases, with 10 bases between them. Germline CDR1 is LGHDT and CDR2 is YNNKEL (reference sequence). The CDR3 is made up of 14 amino acids. The CDR3 bases are TGTGCCAGCACCCTCGGGATAGCCAAAAACATTCAGTACTTC. Translating it yields CASTLGIAKNIQYF.

The J gene is TRBJ1-1, the V gene TRBV29-1; D call uncertain. The CDR3 length is 13 residues. V was pared by 4 bases and J by 0 bases, with 9 bases between. Germline values: CDR1 SQVTM, CDR2 ANQGSEA. CDR3 residues: CSVVGPMNTEAFF. Written as DNA, the CDR3 is TGCAGCGTTGTAGGGCCGATGAACACTGAAGCTTTCTTT.